This T cell receptor beta chain was found in a study of blood T cell repertoires in COVID-19. Study-wide context: The origin of the acute and convalescent COVID-19 samples was the United States, Italy and Spain. T cells, B-cell-depleted T cells, or PBMCs supplied cDNA or gDNA.

The germline V gene has CDR1 SGHVS and CDR2 FNYEAQ. The CDR3 has 15 residues. V lost 4 bases and J lost 1, with 10 bases in between. Per the authors' pipeline: Reference gene primer amplification gave estimated nucleated cell counts. The repertoire was sequenced with immunoSEQ multiplex PCR; TCRdb's copy has only in-frame clones and lacks some. Clonal size and the V and J genes are those of that table, whereas D and trimming came from the DNA. The sample contains about 140,000 clones, approximately 80% of which appear only once. The gene calls are TRBV7-6 and TRBJ2-2; tentative D call: TRBD2 (6 bases). This clonotype originated in a man aged 50 to 60 with acute or convalescent COVID-19. Specimen: peripheral blood. CDR3 in DNA: TGTGCCAGCAGCTCGAAGGGACTGAACACCGGGGAGCTGTTTTTT. Translation gives CASSSKGLNTGELFF.